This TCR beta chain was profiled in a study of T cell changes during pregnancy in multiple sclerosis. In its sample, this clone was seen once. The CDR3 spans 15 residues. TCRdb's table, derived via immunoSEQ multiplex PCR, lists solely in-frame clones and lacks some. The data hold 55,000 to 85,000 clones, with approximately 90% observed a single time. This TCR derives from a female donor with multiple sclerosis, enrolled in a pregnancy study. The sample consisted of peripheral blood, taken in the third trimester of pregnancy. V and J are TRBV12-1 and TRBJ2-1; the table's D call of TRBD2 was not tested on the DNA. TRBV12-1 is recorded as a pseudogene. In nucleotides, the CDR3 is TGTGCCAGCAGCGGCTGGGGGAGGGCGGGCAATGAGCAGTTCTTC. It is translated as CASSGWGRAGNEQFF.